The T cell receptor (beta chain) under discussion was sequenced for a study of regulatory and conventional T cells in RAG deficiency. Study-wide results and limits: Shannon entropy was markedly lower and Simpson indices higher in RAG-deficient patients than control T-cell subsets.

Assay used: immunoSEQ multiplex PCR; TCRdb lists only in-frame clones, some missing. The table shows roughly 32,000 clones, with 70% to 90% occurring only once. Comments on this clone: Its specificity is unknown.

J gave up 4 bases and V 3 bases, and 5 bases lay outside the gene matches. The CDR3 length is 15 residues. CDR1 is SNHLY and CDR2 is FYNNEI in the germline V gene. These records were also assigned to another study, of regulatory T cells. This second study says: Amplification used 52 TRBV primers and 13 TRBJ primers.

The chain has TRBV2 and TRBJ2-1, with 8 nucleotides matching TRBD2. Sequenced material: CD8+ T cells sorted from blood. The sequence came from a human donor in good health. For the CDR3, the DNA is TGTGCCAGCAGTGAGGCGCGGGGGGATTACAATGAGCAGTTCTTC. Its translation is CASSEARGDYNEQFF.